A single sample gave rise to the 15 T cell receptor beta chains below, sequenced in a study of shared clonotypes between healthy human individuals. Naivety among CD8 cells was defined by CD45RO negativity and positive CCR7 selection, thereby excluding terminally differentiated effector memory CD45RA+ cells. Using immunoSEQ multiplex PCR, the repertoire was profiled, and TCRdb retains in-frame clones only, with some absent. Of about 820,000 clones in the sample, more than 85% were seen once. The sample consisted of naive CD8+ T cells sorted from blood. The receptors originated from a man in his thirties or forties in good health.

The chain has TRBV28 and TRBJ2-1; 8 bases map to TRBD1. Germline lookup yields CDR1 MDHEN and CDR2 SYDVKM. V lost 5 bases to trimming and J lost 4 bases; unmatched junction nucleotides: 10. This CDR3 is built from 16 residues. The CDR3 is CASSTRQGMGYNEQFF. The CDR3 nucleotides are TGTGCCAGCAGTACTAGACAGGGGATGGGTTACAATGAGCAGTTCTTC.

This rearrangement joins TRBV7-7 to TRBJ2-3; D perhaps matches TRBD2 (7 bases). Between the trimmed V and J ends, which lost 1 base and 6 bases, there was a span of 11 bases. The germline V gene encodes CDR1 SSHAT and CDR2 FNYEAQ (reference sequence). The CDR3 extends over 14 amino acids. The CDR3 coding sequence is TGTGCCAGCAGCTTAGTAGGGGGGGCCGATACGCAGTATTTT. It translates to CASSLVGGADTQYF.

The rearrangement joins TRBV10-2 to TRBJ1-4; D is undetermined. Trimming took off 3 bases at V and 6 bases at J, with 11 bases between the two ends. Per germline, CDR1 WSHSY and CDR2 SAAADI. The CDR3 totals 14 residues. CDR3 loop: CASSDYVGDEKLFF. CDR3 DNA sequence: TGCGCCAGCAGTGATTACGTTGGGGATGAAAAACTGTTTTTT.

The CDR3 DNA follows: TGTGCCAGCAGTGAGTTTAGCGGGAGTATCTTTCAGTACTTC. Its protein is CASSEFSGSIFQYF. The rearrangement joins TRBV27 to TRBJ2-4; TRBD2 matches at 9 bases. The CDR3 covers 14 residues. V was clipped by 5 bases and J by 11 bases; unmatched bases: 10. The germline V gene has CDR1 MNHEY and CDR2 SMNVEV (reference sequence).

This clone was seen only once. The chain links TRBV30 to TRBJ1-4; D is undetermined. Germline values: CDR1 GTSNPN, CDR2 SVGIG (reference sequence). Trimming pared 4 bases from V and 5 bases from J, leaving 8 bases between. The CDR3 is made up of 12 amino acids. The CDR3 bases are TGTGCCTGGAATACGCAGAATGAAAAACTGTTTTTT. Translating gives CAWNTQNEKLFF.

The chain carries TRBV13 and TRBJ2-7; D not resolved. The CDR3 sequence is 14 residues long. V lost 5 bases and J 0 bases, leaving 11 bases between the germline ends. The germline gives CDR1 PRHDT, CDR2 FYEKMQ (reference sequence). The CDR3 sequence: CASSVQANSYEQYF. CDR3 nucleotide sequence: TGTGCCAGCAGCGTTCAGGCAAACTCCTACGAGCAGTACTTC. The whole variable domain, filled in from reference TRBV13 and TRBJ2-7, reads AAGVIQSPRHLIKEKRETATLKCYPIPRHDTVYWYQQGPGQDPQFLISFYEKMQSDKGSIPDRFSAQQFSDYHSELNMSSLELGDSALYFCASSVQANSYEQYFGPGTRLTVT.

The V gene is TRBV29-1, the J gene TRBJ2-1, with TRBD1 matching 8 bases. The V segment lost 6 bases and the J segment 2 bases; nucleotides outside the gene matches: 6. The CDR3 runs to 14 residues. The germline V gene has CDR1 SQVTM and CDR2 ANQGSEA. CDR3 region: CSVGTGNAYNEQFF. CDR3 in DNA: TGCAGCGTAGGGACAGGAAACGCCTACAATGAGCAGTTCTTC.

This chain joins TRBV28 and TRBJ1-2, with D unresolved. The CDR3 has 13 residues. CDR1 and CDR2 from the germline V gene are MDHEN and SYDVKM. V dropped 2 bases and J dropped 0 bases, with 4 bases sitting between them. CDR3 coding DNA: TGTGCCAGCAGTTTAAGGTCTAACTATGGCTACACCTTC. It is translated as CASSLRSNYGYTF.

The rearrangement uses TRBV15 and TRBJ2-7; D may match TRBD1 or TRBD2 (5 bases each). V lost 4 bases, J lost 1 base, and 17 bases lay in between. CDR3 size: 16 residues. Germline V gene data show CDR1 as LNHNV and CDR2 as YYDKDF (reference sequence). The DNA for the CDR3 is TGTGCCACCAGCAACCTAGGGGAGCGGAGATCCTACGAGCAGTACTTC. This gives the protein CATSNLGERRSYEQYF.

The V call is TRBV6-6, the J call TRBJ1-2; possibly TRBD1 for D (5 bases). The CDR3 runs to 16 residues. V was cut by 0 bases and J by 5 bases, with 16 bases left in between. The germline V gene has CDR1 MNHNY and CDR2 SVGAGI (reference sequence). CDR3 nucleotides: TGTGCCAGCAGTTACTCGACGGGGGAGGGGAAGTATGGCTACACCTTC. Translating it yields CASSYSTGEGKYGYTF.

As to this clone: The same CDR3 arises from other DNA sequences in this sample as well. The rearrangement joins TRBV7-9 to TRBJ1-1; the D gene is possibly TRBD1 (5 bases). Germline V gives CDR1 SEHNR, CDR2 FQNEAQ (reference sequence). The CDR3 loop spans 13 amino acids. Trimming took 5 bases from V and 0 from J, leaving 7 bases between them. CDR3 bases: TGTGCCAGCAGCGAGGGACTGAACACTGAAGCTTTCTTT. It yields the protein CASSEGLNTEAFF.

This sequence joins TRBV4-1 and TRBJ2-3, with D perhaps matching TRBD2 (5 bases). The CDR3 covers 12 residues. The V gene's germline CDR1 is MGHRA and CDR2 YSYEKL. V lost 8 bases, J lost 4 bases, and 10 bases lay in between. The DNA for the CDR3 is TGCGCCAGCTCCGGAGGCCCAGATACGCAGTATTTT. Protein: CASSGGPDTQYF.

The V call is TRBV27, the J call TRBJ2-7, with D possibly called TRBD1 or TRBD2 (5 bases each). Germline loops: CDR1 MNHEY, CDR2 SMNVEV (reference sequence). The CDR3 extends over 14 amino acids. V was trimmed by 3 bases and J by 2 bases, leaving 11 bases between them. The CDR3 loop reads CASSFWGSPYEQYF. DNA for the CDR3: TGTGCCAGCAGTTTCTGGGGGTCTCCCTACGAGCAGTACTTC.

The gene calls are TRBV27 and TRBJ2-1, with 15 bases fitting TRBD2. The CDR3 covers 15 residues. V dropped 5 bases and J dropped 8; count of bases not matched to a gene: 4. Germline V gene lookup returns CDR1 MNHEY and CDR2 SMNVEV (reference sequence). CDR3 protein: CASSAGTSGRHEQFF. The CDR3, as DNA: TGTGCCAGCAGTGCCGGGACTAGCGGGAGGCATGAGCAGTTCTTC.

This rearrangement joins TRBV27 to TRBJ2-1; the D is unclear. The germline CDR1 and CDR2 sequences are MNHEY and SMNVEV (reference sequence). This CDR3 region has 16 residues. V was clipped by 3 bases and J by 4 bases, with 16 bases between them. DNA of the CDR3: TGTGCCAGCAGTTTGTCCAGCGCCTACAAATACAATGAGCAGTTCTTC. This sequence encodes CASSLSSAYKYNEQFF.